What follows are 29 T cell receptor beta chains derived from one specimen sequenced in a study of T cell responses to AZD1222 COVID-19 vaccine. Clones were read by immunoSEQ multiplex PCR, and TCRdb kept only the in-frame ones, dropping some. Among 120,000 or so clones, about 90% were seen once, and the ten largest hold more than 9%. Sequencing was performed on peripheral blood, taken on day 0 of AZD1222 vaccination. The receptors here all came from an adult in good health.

This CDR3 reads CASSLGLNYGYTF. DNA for the CDR3: TGTGCCAGCAGTTTAGGCCTGAACTATGGCTACACCTTC. This chain connects TRBV28 to TRBJ1-2; D is ambiguous. Germline-derived CDR1 and CDR2 are MDHEN and SYDVKM. This CDR3 has 13 residues. V was trimmed by 2 bases and J by 2 bases, leaving 6 bases between them.

Written as DNA, the CDR3 is TGCGCCAGCAGCCCTTTAGGCGGGGGGACCTACGAGCAGTACTTC. This gives the protein CASSPLGGGTYEQYF. The chain carries TRBV5-1 and TRBJ2-7, with 8 bases aligning to TRBD2. V shed 4 bases and J 2 bases; nucleotides not matched to a gene: 8. The CDR3 runs to 15 residues. Germline values: CDR1 SGHRS, CDR2 YFSETQ.

The CDR3: CASSQDRGRGNTIYF. The CDR3 region has the DNA TGCGCCAGCAGCCAAGACAGGGGTCGGGGAAACACCATATATTTT. The rearrangement uses TRBV4-3 and TRBJ1-3, with D maybe TRBD1 (6 bases). The CDR3 covers 15 residues. Trimming removed 0 bases at V and 4 bases at J, with 10 bases between. Germline V gene sequence: CDR1 LGHNA, CDR2 YSLEER.

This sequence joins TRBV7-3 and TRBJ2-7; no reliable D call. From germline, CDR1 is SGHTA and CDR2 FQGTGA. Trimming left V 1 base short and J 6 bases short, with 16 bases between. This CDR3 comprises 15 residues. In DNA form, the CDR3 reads TGTGCCAGCAGCTTAATCGGCGCTTCGGCCTCCGAGCAGTACTTC. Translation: CASSLIGASASEQYF.

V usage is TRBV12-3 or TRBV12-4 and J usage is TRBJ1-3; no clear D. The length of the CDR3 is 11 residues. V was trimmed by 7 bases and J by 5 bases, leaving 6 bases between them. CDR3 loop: CASMTRNTIYF. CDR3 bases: TGTGCCAGCATGACGCGAAACACCATATATTTT.

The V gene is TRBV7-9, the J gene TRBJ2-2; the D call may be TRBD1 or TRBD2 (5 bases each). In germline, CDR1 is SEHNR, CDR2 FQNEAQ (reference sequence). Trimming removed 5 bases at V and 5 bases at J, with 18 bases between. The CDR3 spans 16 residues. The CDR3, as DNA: TGTGCCAGCAGCCTACCCGGGGCCTCGAGGACCGGGGAGCTGTTTTTT. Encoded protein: CASSLPGASRTGELFF.

The CDR3: CASSLDLFNEQFF. The CDR3 bases are TGTGCCAGCAGCTTGGACCTTTTCAATGAGCAGTTCTTC. V usage is TRBV5-4 and J usage is TRBJ2-1; D is undetermined. The V end was cut by 0 bases, the J end by 6 bases, with 7 bases between. Per the germline V gene, CDR1 is SGHNT and CDR2 is YYREEE (reference sequence). The CDR3 spans 13 residues.

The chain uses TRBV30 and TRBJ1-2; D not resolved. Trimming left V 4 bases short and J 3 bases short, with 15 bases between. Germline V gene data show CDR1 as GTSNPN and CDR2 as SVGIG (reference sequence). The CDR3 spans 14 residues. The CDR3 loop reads CAWKPFTGDYGYTF. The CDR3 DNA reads TGTGCCTGGAAACCCTTCACGGGTGACTATGGCTACACCTTC.

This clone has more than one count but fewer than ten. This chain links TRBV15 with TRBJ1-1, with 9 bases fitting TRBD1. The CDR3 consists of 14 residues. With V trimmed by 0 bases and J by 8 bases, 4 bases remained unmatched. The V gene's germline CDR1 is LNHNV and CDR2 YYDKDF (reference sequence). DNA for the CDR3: TGTGCCACCAGCAGAGATTCTGGGACAGGGGAAGCTTTCTTT. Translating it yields CATSRDSGTGEAFF.

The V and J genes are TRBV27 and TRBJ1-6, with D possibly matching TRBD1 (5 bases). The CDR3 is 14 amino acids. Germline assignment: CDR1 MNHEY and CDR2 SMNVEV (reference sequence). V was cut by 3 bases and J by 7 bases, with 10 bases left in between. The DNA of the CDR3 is TGTGCCAGCAGTTTTGGGACGAAAAATTCACCCCTCCACTTT. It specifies CASSFGTKNSPLHF.

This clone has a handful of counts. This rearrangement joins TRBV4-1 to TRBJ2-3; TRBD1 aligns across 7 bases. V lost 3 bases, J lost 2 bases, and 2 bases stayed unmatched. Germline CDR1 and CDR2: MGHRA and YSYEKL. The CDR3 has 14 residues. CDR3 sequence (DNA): TGCGCCAGCAGCCAGGACAGGAACACAGATACGCAGTATTTT. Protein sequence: CASSQDRNTDTQYF.

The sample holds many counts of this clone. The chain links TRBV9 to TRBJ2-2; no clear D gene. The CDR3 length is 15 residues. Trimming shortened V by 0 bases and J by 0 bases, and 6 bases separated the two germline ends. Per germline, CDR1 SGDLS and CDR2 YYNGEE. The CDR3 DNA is TGTGCCAGCAGCGTAGTCCCGACGAACACCGGGGAGCTGTTTTTT. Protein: CASSVVPTNTGELFF.

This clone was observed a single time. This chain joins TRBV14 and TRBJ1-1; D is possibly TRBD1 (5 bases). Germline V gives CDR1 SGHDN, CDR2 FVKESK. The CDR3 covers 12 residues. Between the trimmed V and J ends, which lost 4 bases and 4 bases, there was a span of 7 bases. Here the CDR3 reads CASSPGTTEAFF. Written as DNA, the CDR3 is TGTGCCAGCAGCCCAGGGACCACTGAAGCTTTCTTT.

The CDR3 DNA reads as TGTGCCATCAGTGAGTCCCCTGATCGACAGGGCTCCTACGAGCAGTACTTC. Protein: CAISESPDRQGSYEQYF. The gene calls are TRBV10-3 and TRBJ2-7, with TRBD1 matching 7 bases. The CDR3 spans 17 residues. V was pared by 0 bases and J by 0 bases, with 8 bases of the junction left unmatched. Germline V gene lookup returns CDR1 ENHRY and CDR2 SYGVKD.

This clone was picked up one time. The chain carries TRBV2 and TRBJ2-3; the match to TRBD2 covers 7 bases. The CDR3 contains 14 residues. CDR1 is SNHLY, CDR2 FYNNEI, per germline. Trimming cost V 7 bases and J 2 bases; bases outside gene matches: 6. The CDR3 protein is CASMRLAVTDTQYF. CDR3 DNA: TGTGCCAGCATGCGGCTAGCGGTCACAGATACGCAGTATTTT.

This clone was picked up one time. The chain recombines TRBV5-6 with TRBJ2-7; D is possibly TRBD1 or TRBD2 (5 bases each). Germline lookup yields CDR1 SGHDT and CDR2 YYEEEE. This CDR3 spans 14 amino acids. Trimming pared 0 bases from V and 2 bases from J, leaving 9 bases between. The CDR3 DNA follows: TGTGCCAGCAGCTTGGGGGGGACGGCCTACGAGCAGTACTTC. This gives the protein CASSLGGTAYEQYF.

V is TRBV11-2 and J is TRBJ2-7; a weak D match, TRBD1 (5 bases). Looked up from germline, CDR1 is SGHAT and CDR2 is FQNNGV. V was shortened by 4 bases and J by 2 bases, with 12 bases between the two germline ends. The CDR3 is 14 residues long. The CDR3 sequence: CASSYDSGPYEQYF. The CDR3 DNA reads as TGTGCCAGCAGCTATGACAGTGGGCCCTACGAGCAGTACTTC.

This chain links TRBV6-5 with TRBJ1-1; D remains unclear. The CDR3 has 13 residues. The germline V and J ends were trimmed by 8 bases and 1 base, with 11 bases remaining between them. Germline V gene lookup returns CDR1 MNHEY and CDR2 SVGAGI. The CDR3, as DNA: TGTGCCAGCTCCGGATTTTCGAACACTGAAGCTTTCTTT. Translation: CASSGFSNTEAFF.

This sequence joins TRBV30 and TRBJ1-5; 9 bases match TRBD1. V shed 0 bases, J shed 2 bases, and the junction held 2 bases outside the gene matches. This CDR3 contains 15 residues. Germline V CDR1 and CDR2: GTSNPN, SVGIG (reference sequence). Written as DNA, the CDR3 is TGTGCCTGGAGTGTGGGACAGGGAGGCAATCAGCCCCAGCATTTT. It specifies CAWSVGQGGNQPQHF.

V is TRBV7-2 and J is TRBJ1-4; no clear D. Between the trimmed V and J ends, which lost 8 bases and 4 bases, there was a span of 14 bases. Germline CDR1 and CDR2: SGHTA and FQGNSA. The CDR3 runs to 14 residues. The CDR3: CASGMRRLNEKLFF. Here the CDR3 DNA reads TGTGCCAGCGGGATGAGACGGCTTAATGAAAAACTGTTTTTT.

CDR3 sequence (DNA): TGTGCCAGCAGCGTAGTGCCAGCCTCCTATGGCTACACCTTC. Amino acids: CASSVVPASYGYTF. The gene calls are TRBV9 and TRBJ1-2; D gene uncertain. The germline V gene has CDR1 SGDLS and CDR2 YYNGEE. V was cut by 0 bases and J by 4 bases, with 10 bases left in between. This CDR3 is 14 amino acids long.

The CDR3: CASSQTGGNEKLFF. Written as DNA, the CDR3 is TGCGCCAGCAGCCAGACAGGGGGTAATGAAAAACTGTTTTTT. This sequence joins TRBV5-1 and TRBJ1-4; 9 nucleotides line up with TRBD1. There are 14 residues in the CDR3. Germline V CDR1 and CDR2: SGHRS, YFSETQ. J gave up 4 bases and V 4 bases, and 2 bases lay outside the gene matches.

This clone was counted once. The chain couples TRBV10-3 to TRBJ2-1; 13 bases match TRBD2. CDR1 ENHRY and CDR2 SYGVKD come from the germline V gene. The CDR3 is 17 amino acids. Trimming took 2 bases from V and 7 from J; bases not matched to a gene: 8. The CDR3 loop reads CAISEATGLAGVNEQFF. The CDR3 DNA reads TGTGCCATCAGTGAGGCAACAGGACTAGCGGGGGTTAATGAGCAGTTCTTC.

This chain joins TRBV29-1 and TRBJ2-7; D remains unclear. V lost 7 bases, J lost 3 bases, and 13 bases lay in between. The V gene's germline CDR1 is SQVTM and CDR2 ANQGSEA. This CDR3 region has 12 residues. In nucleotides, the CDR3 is TGCAGCGCAACGGTTCAAAACTACGAGCAGTACTTC. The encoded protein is CSATVQNYEQYF.

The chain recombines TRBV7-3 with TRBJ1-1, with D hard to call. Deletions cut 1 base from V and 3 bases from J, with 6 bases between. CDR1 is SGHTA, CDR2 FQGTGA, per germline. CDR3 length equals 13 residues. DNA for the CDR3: TGTGCCAGCAGCTTAAGTGATTACACTGAAGCTTTCTTT. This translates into CASSLSDYTEAFF.

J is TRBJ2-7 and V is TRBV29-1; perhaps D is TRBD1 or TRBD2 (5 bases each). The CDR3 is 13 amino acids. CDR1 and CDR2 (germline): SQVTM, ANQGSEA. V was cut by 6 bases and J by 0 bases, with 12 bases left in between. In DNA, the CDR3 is TGCAGCGTCGGGACCGTTAGCTCCTACGAGCAGTACTTC. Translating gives CSVGTVSSYEQYF.

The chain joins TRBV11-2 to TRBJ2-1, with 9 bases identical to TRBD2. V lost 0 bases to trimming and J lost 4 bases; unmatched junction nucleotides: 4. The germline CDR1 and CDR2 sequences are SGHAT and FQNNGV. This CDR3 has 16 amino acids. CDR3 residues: CASSLDLAGTYNEQFF. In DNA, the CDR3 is TGTGCCAGCAGCTTAGATCTAGCGGGGACGTACAATGAGCAGTTCTTC.

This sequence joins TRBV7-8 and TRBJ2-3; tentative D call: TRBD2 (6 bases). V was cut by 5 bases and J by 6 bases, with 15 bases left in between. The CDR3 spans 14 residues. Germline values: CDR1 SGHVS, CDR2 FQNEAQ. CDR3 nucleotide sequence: TGTGCCAGCAGCCGTACCGCAGGGAGGGATACGCAGTATTTT. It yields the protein CASSRTAGRDTQYF.

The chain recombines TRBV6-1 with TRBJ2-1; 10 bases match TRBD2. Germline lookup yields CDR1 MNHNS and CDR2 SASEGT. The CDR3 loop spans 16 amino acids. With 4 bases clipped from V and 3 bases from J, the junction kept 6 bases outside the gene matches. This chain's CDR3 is CASSGQRGGHYNEQFF. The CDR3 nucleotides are TGTGCCAGCAGTGGCCAGCGGGGGGGACACTACAATGAGCAGTTCTTC.